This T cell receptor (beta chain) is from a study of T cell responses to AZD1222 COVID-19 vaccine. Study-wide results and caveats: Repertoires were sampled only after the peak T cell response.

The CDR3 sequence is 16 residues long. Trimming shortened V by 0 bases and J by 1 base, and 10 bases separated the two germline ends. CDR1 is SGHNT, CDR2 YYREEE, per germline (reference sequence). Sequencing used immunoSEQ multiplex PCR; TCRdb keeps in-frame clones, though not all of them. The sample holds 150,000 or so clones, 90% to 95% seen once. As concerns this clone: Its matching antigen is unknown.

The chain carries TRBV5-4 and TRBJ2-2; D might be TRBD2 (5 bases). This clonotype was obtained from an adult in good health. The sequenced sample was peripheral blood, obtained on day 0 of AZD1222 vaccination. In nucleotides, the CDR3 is TGTGCCAGCAGCTTGGGACTAAATAGGAACACCGGGGAGCTGTTTTTT. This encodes CASSLGLNRNTGELFF.